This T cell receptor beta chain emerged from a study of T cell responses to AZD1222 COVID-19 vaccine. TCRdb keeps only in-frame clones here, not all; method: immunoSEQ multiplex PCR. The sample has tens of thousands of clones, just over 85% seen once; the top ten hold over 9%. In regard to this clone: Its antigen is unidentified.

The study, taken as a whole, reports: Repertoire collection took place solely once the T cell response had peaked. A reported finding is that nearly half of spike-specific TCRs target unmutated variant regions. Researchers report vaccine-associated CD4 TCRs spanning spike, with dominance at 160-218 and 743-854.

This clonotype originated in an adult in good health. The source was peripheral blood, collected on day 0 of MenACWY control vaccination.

The CDR3 nucleotides read TGTGCCAGCAGTTCCGGGACCGCGAACACCGGGGAGCTGTTTTTT. Translating gives CASSSGTANTGELFF. This rearrangement joins TRBV28 to TRBJ2-2; D assignment may be TRBD1 or TRBD2 (5 bases each). This CDR3 region has 15 residues. Germline V CDR1 and CDR2: MDHEN, SYDVKM. The V and J ends lost 4 bases and 0 bases respectively, with 9 bases between them.